This TCR beta chain derives from a study of blood T cell repertoires in COVID-19. In the study overall: T cells, B-cell-depleted T cells, or PBMCs provided the cDNA or gDNA that served as material.

The CDR3 spans 11 residues. Authors' methods: Reference gene primer amplification in the assay estimated nucleated cell counts. Repertoires were generated with immunoSEQ multiplex PCR, while TCRdb's copy carries only in-frame clones and drops some. Clone size and the V and J calls come from that table; the DNA yielded D and trimming. The sample contains under 200,000 clones, around 85% of which appear only once. The specimen was peripheral blood. The chain has TRBV21-1 and TRBJ2-5; the table gives TRBD1 as D, unverified against the DNA. TRBV21-1 has pseudogene status. The TCR comes from a man in his fifties or sixties with acute or convalescent COVID-19. DNA of the CDR3: TGTGCCACGACAGGGCACGAGACCCAGTACTTC. Its translation: CATTGHETQYF.